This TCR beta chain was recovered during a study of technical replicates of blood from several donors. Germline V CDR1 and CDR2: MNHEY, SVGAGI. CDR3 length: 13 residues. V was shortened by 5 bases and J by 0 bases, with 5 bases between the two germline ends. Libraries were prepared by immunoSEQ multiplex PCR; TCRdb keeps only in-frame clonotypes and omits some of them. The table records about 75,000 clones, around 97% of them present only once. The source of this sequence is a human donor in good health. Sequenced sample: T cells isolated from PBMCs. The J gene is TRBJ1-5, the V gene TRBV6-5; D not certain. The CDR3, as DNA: TGTGCCAGCAGTGTAGATAGCAATCAGCCCCAGCATTTT. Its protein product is CASSVDSNQPQHF.